This T cell receptor (beta chain) appears in the sequencing data of a study of control samples from healthy donors and cancer patients. Measured with immunoSEQ multiplex PCR; TCRdb has only the in-frame clones, and not every one. Among approximately 100,000 clones listed, just over 90% were seen once. The CDR3 is made up of 16 amino acids. Germline V lookup: CDR1 SNHLY, CDR2 FYNNEI. V was shortened by 0 bases and J by 3 bases, with 11 bases between the two germline ends. The sample comprised blood. This TCR came from a human donor in good health. The donor label of this sample is uncertain. V gene TRBV2 combines with J gene TRBJ1-4; D is uncertain. CDR3 DNA: TGTGCCAGCAGTGAAGCGTCCCCCGGGGCTAATGAAAAACTGTTTTTT. Its protein product is CASSEASPGANEKLFF.